The 10 T cell receptor beta chains given below trace back to one sample, sequenced in a study of CD8+ T cells in alopecia areata. Extracted RNA was reverse transcribed into cDNA, the sequencing template. The protocol was immunoSEQ multiplex PCR, while the TCRdb copy is restricted to in-frame clones and leaves out a portion. The table lists some 82,000 clones, roughly half of them singletons. The sequenced sample was NKG2D-high CD8+ T cells sorted from blood. The receptors stem from a human donor with alopecia areata.

This clone was observed a single time. The chain carries TRBV2 and TRBJ2-5, with D tentatively TRBD2 (6 bases). V lost 8 bases and J 2 bases, leaving 15 bases between the germline ends. This CDR3 is built from 14 residues. The germline V gene encodes CDR1 SNHLY and CDR2 FYNNEI. CDR3 nucleotides: TGTGCCAGCGGGGGAGTCGCGGGGCAAGAGACCCAGTACTTC. Protein product: CASGGVAGQETQYF.

The chain has TRBV5-1 and TRBJ2-1; no clear D. This CDR3 comprises 13 residues. Trimming left V 0 bases short and J 5 bases short, with 6 bases between. CDR1 is SGHRS, CDR2 YFSETQ, per germline. This chain's CDR3 is CASSLEPDNEQFF. The CDR3 DNA reads TGCGCCAGCAGCTTGGAACCCGACAATGAGCAGTTCTTC.

This rearrangement joins TRBV14 to TRBJ2-1, with D possibly TRBD2 on 5 matching bases. Trimming cost V 1 base and J 10 bases, with 8 bases left between them. Germline assignment: CDR1 SGHDN and CDR2 FVKESK. The CDR3 covers 12 residues. The CDR3 spells CASSQGLTEQFF. The CDR3 DNA sequence: TGTGCCAGCAGCCAAGGACTAACGGAGCAGTTCTTC.

The chain links TRBV28 to TRBJ2-5; no reliable D call. Germline CDR1 and CDR2: MDHEN and SYDVKM. This CDR3 comprises 13 residues. Trimming shortened V by 7 bases and J by 2 bases, and 11 bases separated the two germline ends. The CDR3 nucleotides read TGTGCCAGCACCCTGGGGAAGCAAGAGACCCAGTACTTC. This encodes CASTLGKQETQYF.

This clone was counted a few times. This sequence joins TRBV7-9 and TRBJ1-1, with D perhaps TRBD1 (6 bases). The CDR3 covers 14 residues. Germline CDR1 and CDR2: SEHNR and FQNEAQ (reference sequence). Trimming stripped 6 bases from V and 5 bases from J, with 16 bases between. The CDR3 region has the DNA TGTGCCAGCAGAATAGACAGGAGAGGAACTGAAGCTTTCTTT. This translates into CASRIDRRGTEAFF. The complete variable domain, with remaining parts taken from reference TRBV7-9 and TRBJ1-1, reads DTGVSQNPRHKITKRGQNVTFRCDPISEHNRLYWYRQTLGQGPEFLTYFQNEAQLEKSRLLSDRFSAERPKGSFSTLEIQRTEQGDSAMYLCASRIDRRGTEAFFGQGTRLTVV.

This clone occurred once. The chain employs TRBV9 and TRBJ2-1; 8 positions match TRBD2. The CDR3 loop spans 16 amino acids. After removal of 0 bases from V and 7 bases from J, the junction contained 9 bases not matched to a gene. Germline CDR1 reads SGDLS; CDR2 reads YYNGEE. The CDR3 DNA follows: TGTGCCAGCAGCGTAGACCCAGCGGGAGTTGGAAATGAGCAGTTCTTC. Amino acid sequence: CASSVDPAGVGNEQFF. The full variable domain, completed using reference TRBV9 and TRBJ2-1, is DSGVTQTPKHLITATGQRVTLRCSPRSGDLSVYWYQQSLDQGLQFLIQYYNGEERAKGNILERFSAQQFPDLHSELNLSSLELGDSALYFCASSVDPAGVGNEQFFGPGTRLTVL.

This clone has a handful of counts. CDR3 in DNA: TGTGCCAGCAGCTGGGACTCTGGAGATGGGGAGTACTTC. Translated: CASSWDSGDGEYF. V gene TRBV5-4 combines with J gene TRBJ2-5, with D possibly being TRBD2 (6 bases). Germline V gene data show CDR1 as SGHNT and CDR2 as YYREEE (reference sequence). CDR3 length equals 13 residues. The V gene lost 3 bases and the J gene lost 12 bases, with 18 bases spanning the gap. Variable domain in full (rest from reference TRBV5-4 and TRBJ2-5): ETGVTQSPTHLIKTRGQQVTLRCSSQSGHNTVSWYQQALGQGPQFIFQYYREEENGRGNFPPRFSGLQFPNYSSELNVNALELDDSALYLCASSWDSGDGEYFGPGTRLLVL.

The chain employs TRBV7-9 and TRBJ2-1; unclear D gene. The CDR3 sequence is 15 residues long. The germline V gene encodes CDR1 SEHNR and CDR2 FQNEAQ (reference sequence). V lost 1 base, J lost 6 bases, and 13 bases lay in between. CDR3 amino acids: CASSLGVRPVNEQFF. CDR3 nucleotides: TGTGCCAGCAGCTTAGGGGTCCGACCGGTCAATGAGCAGTTCTTC.

The rearrangement links TRBV29-1 to TRBJ2-1; TRBD1 matches 9 bases. J was trimmed by 0 bases and V by 6 bases; bases with no gene match: 3. The CDR3 consists of 14 residues. Germline CDR1 SQVTM, CDR2 ANQGSEA. The CDR3 here is CSVKTGGSYNEQFF. CDR3 bases: TGCAGCGTCAAGACAGGGGGCTCCTACAATGAGCAGTTCTTC.

The chain joins TRBV29-1 to TRBJ2-1; D may be TRBD2 (5 bases). The V and J ends lost 1 base and 0 bases respectively, with 10 bases between them. The CDR3 is 15 amino acids. CDR1 SQVTM and CDR2 ANQGSEA come from the germline V gene. The CDR3 sequence: CSVEGVGVSYNEQFF. As DNA, the CDR3 is TGCAGCGTTGAAGGGGTGGGAGTCTCCTACAATGAGCAGTTCTTC.